This paragraph reports one T cell receptor (beta chain). The CDR3 runs 13 residues. This specimen comes from a study of CD8 T cells in Susac syndrome. The RNA, about 0.45 to 1 ug, was put through reverse transcription using random hexamers. Using its own MiXCR run on the immunoSEQ multiplex PCR reads, TCRdb lists one record per CDR3 protein. The table records around 46,000 distinct CDR3 sequences, more than 85% of them present only once. The V call is TRBV12-1, the J call TRBJ2-1; the D segment call TRBD2 is taken from the table without a DNA check. TRBV12-1 is a pseudogene. Sequencing was done on a sample of CD8+ T cells from PBMCs. This sequence originates from a human donor in good health. CDR3 protein: CASHRTSGNEQFF. CDR3 DNA: TGTGCCTCCCATAGGACTAGCGGGAATGAGCAGTTCTTC.